A single sample is the source of the 13 T cell receptor beta chains below, sequenced in a study of T cells in Graves' hyperthyroidism and ophthalmopathy. Amplification targeted TCR beta CDR3 regions from RNA transcripts. First-round RT-PCR of the TCR CDR3 relied on the HTBI primer set. MiXCR, applied by TCRdb to the multiplex PCR reads, yields one record per CDR3 protein. This table holds about 420,000 distinct CDR3 sequences, roughly an eighth found once. The sequenced material came from blood. These receptors were obtained from a woman aged 18-35 years with Graves' hyperthyroidism.

This chain uses TRBV5-5 with TRBJ1-5; D is uncertain. V lost 0 bases and J lost 2, with 9 bases in between. This CDR3 has 15 amino acids. CDR1 and CDR2 from the germline V gene are SGHKS and YYEKEE (reference sequence). The CDR3 nucleotides are TGTGCCAGCAGCTTGGGTTTTCAGGGCAATCAGCCCCAGCATTTT. It is translated as CASSLGFQGNQPQHF.

The table lists this clonotype with many counts. The V and J genes are TRBV9 and TRBJ1-3, with D hard to call. The CDR3 is 14 residues long. CDR1 and CDR2 (germline): SGDLS, YYNGEE. Trimming removed 0 bases from V and 0 bases from J, with 4 bases in between. Here the CDR3 reads CASSVGSSGNTIYF. The CDR3 bases are TGTGCCAGCAGCGTAGGGAGCTCTGGAAACACCATATATTTT. Based on the CDR3 plus reference TRBV9 and TRBJ1-3, the full variable domain is DSGVTQTPKHLITATGQRVTLRCSPRSGDLSVYWYQQSLDQGLQFLIQYYNGEERAKGNILERFSAQQFPDLHSELNLSSLELGDSALYFCASSVGSSGNTIYFGEGSWLTVV.

Many counts were recorded for this clonotype. The chain couples TRBV20-1 to TRBJ2-3, with D uncertain. V was cut by 4 bases and J by 3 bases, with 8 bases left in between. The germline CDR1 and CDR2 sequences are DFQATT and SNEGSKA (reference sequence). The CDR3 runs to 12 residues. The CDR3 here is CSAIESTDTQYF. The CDR3 DNA is TGCAGTGCTATTGAGTCGACAGATACGCAGTATTTT.

The chain combines TRBV14 with TRBJ2-5; possible D gene TRBD1, 6 bases. Germline V gene lookup returns CDR1 SGHDN and CDR2 FVKESK. The CDR3 is 16 residues long. V dropped 3 bases and J dropped 0 bases, with 14 bases sitting between them. The CDR3 sequence is CASSQLTWTDQETQYF. CDR3 nucleotide sequence: TGTGCCAGCAGCCAGTTAACCTGGACAGACCAAGAGACCCAGTACTTC. The full variable domain, rest sourced from reference TRBV14 and TRBJ2-5, is EAGVTQFPSHSVIEKGQTVTLRCDPISGHDNLYWYRRVMGKEIKFLLHFVKESKQDESGMPNNRFLAERTGGTYSTLKVQPAELEDSGVYFCASSQLTWTDQETQYFGPGTRLLVL.

V and J are TRBV14 and TRBJ2-4, with 7 bases aligning to TRBD1. Germline V gene data show CDR1 as SGHDN and CDR2 as FVKESK. V was clipped by 5 bases and J by 5 bases; unmatched bases: 12. This CDR3 spans 16 amino acids. The chain's CDR3 is CASSDYQGGAENIQYF. DNA of the CDR3: TGTGCCAGCAGCGACTACCAAGGGGGCGCGGAAAACATTCAGTACTTC.

This clonotype was recorded at least ten times. The rearrangement uses TRBV7-8 and TRBJ2-1; D is uncertain. CDR3 length equals 15 residues. V was cut by 5 bases and J by 2 bases, with 13 bases left in between. The V gene's germline CDR1 is SGHVS and CDR2 FQNEAQ. The CDR3 region is CASSPGLTAYNEQFF. CDR3 bases: TGTGCCAGCAGCCCCGGGTTGACTGCCTACAATGAGCAGTTCTTC. Supplemented by reference TRBV7-8 and TRBJ2-1, the full variable domain reads GAGVSQSPRYKVAKRGQDVALRCDPISGHVSLFWYQQALGQGPEFLTYFQNEAQLDKSGLPSDRFFAERPEGSVSTLKIQRTQQEDSAVYLCASSPGLTAYNEQFFGPGTRLTVL.

This clonotype was detected only a few times. The chain carries TRBV4-3 and TRBJ2-7; no clear D gene. CDR1 is LGHNA and CDR2 is YSLEER in the germline V gene. Trimming took 0 bases from V and 2 from J, leaving 11 bases between them. This CDR3 region has 15 residues. The CDR3 region is CASSQEPWAAYEQYF. The DNA for the CDR3 is TGCGCCAGCAGCCAAGAACCCTGGGCGGCCTACGAGCAGTACTTC.

The V and J genes are TRBV7-2 and TRBJ1-3; D is undetermined. Germline V gives CDR1 SGHTA, CDR2 FQGNSA. The length of the CDR3 is 13 residues. Trimming cost V 1 base and J 6 bases, with 7 bases left between them. The chain's CDR3 is CASSLGVANTIYF. In nucleotides, the CDR3 is TGTGCCAGCAGCTTAGGCGTCGCAAACACCATATATTTT.

This clonotype occurred a few times. V and J are TRBV20-1 and TRBJ1-2; D remains ambiguous. The CDR3 is made up of 13 amino acids. V lost 6 bases, J lost 2 bases, and 13 bases lay in between. CDR1 DFQATT and CDR2 SNEGSKA come from the germline V gene (reference sequence). The DNA for the CDR3 is TGCAGTGCCCGTCCTCTCGGGAACTATGGCTACACCTTC. Amino acid sequence: CSARPLGNYGYTF.

The sample holds many counts of this clonotype. The chain employs TRBV6-1 and TRBJ2-1; unclear D gene. The CDR3 loop spans 12 amino acids. Germline CDR1 reads MNHNS; CDR2 reads SASEGT. Trimming removed 4 bases at V and 8 bases at J, with 9 bases between. The CDR3 region has the DNA TGTGCCAGCAGTGCCTTTCTCGATGAGCAGTTCTTC. This sequence encodes CASSAFLDEQFF.

There are many counts of this clonotype. This chain joins TRBV5-1 and TRBJ2-1, with 13 positions matching TRBD2. After removal of 4 bases from V and 8 bases from J, the junction contained 6 bases not matched to a gene. This CDR3 comprises 15 residues. Germline values: CDR1 SGHRS, CDR2 YFSETQ. The CDR3 nucleotides are TGCGCCAGCAGCCCCAGGACTAGCGGGAGCTATGAGCAGTTCTTC. Residues: CASSPRTSGSYEQFF.

This clonotype was observed many times. CDR3 sequence: CAWSAGLGSDTQYF. Written as DNA, the CDR3 is TGTGCCTGGAGTGCAGGACTAGGATCTGATACGCAGTATTTT. V gene TRBV30 combines with J gene TRBJ2-3; TRBD2 aligns across 7 bases. V gave up 1 base and J gave up 6 bases; unmatched junction bases: 7. The germline V gene encodes CDR1 GTSNPN and CDR2 SVGIG (reference sequence). This CDR3 is 14 amino acids long.

This clonotype appeared many times. The chain joins TRBV20-1 to TRBJ2-1; weak D call: TRBD2 (6 bases). With 0 bases removed from V and 7 bases from J, the gap between germline ends came to 13 bases. In germline, CDR1 is DFQATT, CDR2 SNEGSKA (reference sequence). The CDR3 spans 14 residues. This CDR3 reads CSARDPNAGNEQFF. CDR3 coding DNA: TGCAGTGCTAGAGATCCAAATGCGGGGAATGAGCAGTTCTTC.